One sample yielded the 13 T cell receptor beta chains listed below, sequenced in a study of PD-1 blockade in classical Hodgkin lymphoma. Measured with immunoSEQ multiplex PCR; TCRdb has only the in-frame clones, and not every one. The table has approximately 93,000 clones, around 78% seen once. The time point is: cycle 4 day 1 (C4D1), after more than five weeks of nivolumab. Every patient experienced relapse after autologous stem cell transplantation, and brentuximab vedotin exposure varied. The sequenced sample was peripheral blood mononuclear cells (PBMCs), obtained before the fourth cycle of nivolumab. These receptor sequences come from a human donor with classical Hodgkin lymphoma.

This sequence joins TRBV19 and TRBJ1-5; maybe TRBD1 (5 bases). The CDR3 totals 14 residues. Germline CDR1 and CDR2: LNHDA and SQIVND (reference sequence). Trimming cost V 5 bases and J 7 bases, with 15 bases left between them. CDR3 residues: CASSLGREGQPQHF. In DNA, the CDR3 is TGTGCCAGTAGTTTAGGACGGGAGGGGCAGCCCCAGCATTTT. The full variable domain, completed using reference TRBV19 and TRBJ1-5, is DGGITQSPKYLFRKEGQNVTLSCEQNLNHDAMYWYRQDPGQGLRLIYYSQIVNDFQKGDIAEGYSVSREKKESFPLTVTSAQKNPTAFYLCASSLGREGQPQHFGDGTRLSIL.

The chain couples TRBV6-5 to TRBJ1-4, with TRBD1 identical over 7 bases. V shed 4 bases, J shed 5 bases, and the junction held 4 bases outside the gene matches. The CDR3 runs to 14 residues. Germline CDR1 is MNHEY and CDR2 is SVGAGI. CDR3 DNA: TGTGCCAGCAGTTGGGACAGTAAAAATGAAAAACTGTTTTTT. Translated, it gives CASSWDSKNEKLFF.

The chain couples TRBV7-2 to TRBJ1-5, with D unclear. Deletions cut 4 bases from V and 7 bases from J, with 11 bases between. CDR1 is SGHTA, CDR2 FQGNSA, per germline. The CDR3 is 13 amino acids. This CDR3 reads CASSSRARQPQHF. CDR3 coding DNA: TGTGCCAGCAGCTCAAGGGCTCGGCAGCCCCAGCATTTT.

The chain recombines TRBV19 with TRBJ1-2, with D unresolved. Trimming left V 6 bases short and J 0 bases short, with 17 bases between. Per the germline V gene, CDR1 is LNHDA and CDR2 is SQIVND (reference sequence). This CDR3 has 16 amino acids. Written as DNA, the CDR3 is TGTGCCAGTAGGTTGTTCGAGCCTGAGCCTAACTATGGCTACACCTTC. This encodes CASRLFEPEPNYGYTF.

The V call is TRBV6-6, the J call TRBJ2-7; maybe TRBD2 (5 bases). In germline, CDR1 is MNHNY, CDR2 SVGAGI (reference sequence). This CDR3 has 15 amino acids. Between the trimmed V and J ends, which lost 2 bases and 0 bases, there was a span of 11 bases. The CDR3 bases are TGTGCCAGCAGTTACCTGGTAGGGAGCTCCTACGAGCAGTACTTC. Amino acids: CASSYLVGSSYEQYF.

This clone was seen once. The chain is built from TRBV7-8 and TRBJ1-4; 7 bases line up with TRBD1. V shed 4 bases and J 8 bases; nucleotides not matched to a gene: 16. The CDR3 covers 17 residues. Germline V lookup: CDR1 SGHVS, CDR2 FQNEAQ. The CDR3 DNA follows: TGTGCCAGCAGCTCGGGGTTCGTACAGGGGAGGAGGGAAAAACTGTTTTTT. This gives the protein CASSSGFVQGRREKLFF.

V gene TRBV7-9 combines with J gene TRBJ2-1; D ambiguous. The germline V gene has CDR1 SEHNR and CDR2 FQNEAQ (reference sequence). CDR3 length: 11 amino acids. Trimming removed 5 bases at V and 5 bases at J, with 4 bases between. This chain's CDR3 is CASSLDNEQFF. CDR3 nucleotides: TGTGCCAGCAGCCTGGACAATGAGCAGTTCTTC.

The chain couples TRBV4-2 to TRBJ1-2; the D gene is possibly TRBD1 (5 bases). Looked up from germline, CDR1 is LGHNA and CDR2 is YNFKEQ. The V end was cut by 1 base, the J end by 4 bases, with 10 bases between. The CDR3 length is 14 residues. The CDR3 loop is CASSQVGQFYGYTF. CDR3 coding DNA: TGTGCCAGCAGCCAAGTGGGGCAGTTCTATGGCTACACCTTC.

This clone was seen a handful of times. The chain combines TRBV27 with TRBJ2-2, with a weak D call TRBD1 (5 bases). This CDR3 is 13 amino acids long. Germline CDR1 reads MNHEY; CDR2 reads SMNVEV (reference sequence). V lost 8 bases, J lost 3 bases, and 10 bases lay in between. The CDR3 sequence: CASSPRDTGELFF. CDR3 nucleotide sequence: TGTGCCAGCTCCCCCAGGGACACCGGGGAGCTGTTTTTT.

V is TRBV11-3 and J is TRBJ2-7, with 7 bases fitting TRBD1. Trimming cost V 4 bases and J 0 bases; bases outside gene matches: 6. The CDR3 length is 15 residues. Germline V lookup: CDR1 SGHNT, CDR2 YENEEA. The CDR3 DNA reads as TGTGCCAGCAGCTCCTACAGGGGTACCTCCTACGAGCAGTACTTC. It yields the protein CASSSYRGTSYEQYF.

V is TRBV7-3 and J is TRBJ2-1; TRBD2 matches at 13 bases. Unmatched junction bases numbered 4, after V lost 5 bases and J lost 6 bases. Per the germline V gene, CDR1 is SGHTA and CDR2 is FQGTGA. This CDR3 is built from 15 residues. The CDR3 DNA follows: TGTGCCAGCAGCCAAGGACTAGCGGGGGTCAATGAGCAGTTCTTC. Residues: CASSQGLAGVNEQFF.

V usage is TRBV5-4 and J usage is TRBJ1-2; 7 bases agree with TRBD1. Germline CDR1 SGHNT, CDR2 YYREEE (reference sequence). The CDR3 extends over 13 amino acids. J lost 8 bases, V lost 6 bases, and 10 bases had no gene match. In nucleotides, the CDR3 is TGTGCCAGCACTCTTGGACAGGACGGAGGCTACACCTTC. It encodes CASTLGQDGGYTF.

A word on this clone: The sample contains more than one DNA sequence encoding this CDR3. The CDR3 DNA is TGTGCCAGCAGTTTAAGTGACAATGAGCAGTTCTTC. Translated, it gives CASSLSDNEQFF. The chain carries TRBV28 and TRBJ2-1, with D unclear. Germline loops: CDR1 MDHEN, CDR2 SYDVKM. Trimming stripped 2 bases from V and 5 bases from J, with 4 bases between. The CDR3 contains 12 residues.